By frequency in the sample, the clone carrying this TCR beta chain is large. Its matching antigen is unknown. The CDR3 is 14 residues long. Trimming removed 7 bases from V and 3 bases from J, with 14 bases in between. Germline V gene sequence: CDR1 LNHDA, CDR2 SQIVND (reference sequence). Every patient underwent thyroid surgery untreated. The data derive from a study of metastatic and nonmetastatic thyroid tumors. Study overall: Repertoire data that came from the blood and tumor or nodule tissue of malignant and benign thyroid patients were compared.

Original handling: It was from CDR3 differences across clinicopathological groups that a distant-metastasis classifier for papillary thyroid cancer was built. TCRdb reassembled clones from the PCR reads with MiXCR. For this entry, the V and J calls and clone size follow TCRdb and not the study's own pipeline. The data show fewer than 20,000 clones, approximately 20% seen once. Study-wide results and caveats: It was reportedly found that TCR beta diversity was significantly higher in malignant thyroid tumors than in benign nodules, a difference seen in both blood and tumor samples.

Material: adjacent normal tissue. V gene TRBV19 combines with J gene TRBJ2-3, with D possibly matching TRBD2 (7 bases). The receptor was derived from a female donor with papillary thyroid cancer or a benign thyroid nodule (not recorded which). Some clones in this sample may be carry-over from other donors' samples. CDR3 bases: TGTGCCAGTAAAGGGCGGGGGCGTACAGATACGCAGTATTTT. Encoded protein: CASKGRGRTDTQYF.